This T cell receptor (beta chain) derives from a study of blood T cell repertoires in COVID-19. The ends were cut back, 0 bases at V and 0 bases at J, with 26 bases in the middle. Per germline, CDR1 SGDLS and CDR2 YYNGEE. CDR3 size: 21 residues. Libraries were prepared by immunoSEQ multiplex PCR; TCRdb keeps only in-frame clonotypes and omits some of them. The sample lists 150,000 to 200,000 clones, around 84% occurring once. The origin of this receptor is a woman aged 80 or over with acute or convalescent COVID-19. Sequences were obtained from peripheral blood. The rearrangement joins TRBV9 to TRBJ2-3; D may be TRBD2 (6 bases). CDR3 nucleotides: TGTGCCAGCAGCGTAGGCTCCGGGGGAACTAAGCGGGTATCTAGCACAGATACGCAGTATTTT. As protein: CASSVGSGGTKRVSSTDTQYF.